This TCR beta chain stems from a study of molecular identifiers for immune sequencing clone quantification. TCRdb reprocessed the PCR reads via MiXCR and lists one record per CDR3 protein. The data hold a few hundred thousand distinct CDR3 sequences, with about 25% observed a single time. Germline CDR1 reads SEHNR; CDR2 reads FQNEAQ (reference sequence). Trimming removed 4 bases at V and 7 bases at J, with 19 bases between. This CDR3 contains 16 residues. A remark on this clonotype: Its cognate antigen is unknown.

Study results and limitations: The sizes of highly expanded clones could be underestimated when identical TCR molecules share a barcode.

V gene TRBV7-9 combines with J gene TRBJ2-2; tentative D call: TRBD1 (5 bases). The specimen sequenced was naive CD8+ T cells from blood, with Jurkat cell RNA spiked in. The subset: FACS-sorted CD8+CD4-CCR7+CD45RA+ naive T cells. The sequence was obtained from a human donor in good health. Some libraries in this study had Jurkat cell RNA spiked in. The CDR3, as DNA: TGTGCCAGCAGCTCCCGATTAGGGGAACTCATCGGGGAGCTGTTTTTT. Translation gives CASSSRLGELIGELFF.